One sample yielded the 27 T cell receptor beta chains listed below, sequenced in a study of CD8 T cells in ankylosing spondylitis. General study results and limits: Characteristic, it appeared, of ankylosing spondylitis blood was a TCR beta motif of about eight highly homologous variants.

Antigens for these TCRs are unknown. MiXCR, applied by TCRdb to the 5' RACE reads, yields one record per CDR3 protein. Of approximately 300,000 distinct CDR3 sequences in the sample, approximately 8.2% were seen once. Sequenced material: blood, either unsorted or a sorted T cell fraction (not recorded which). The receptor source for this set is a male donor with ankylosing spondylitis.

This clonotype occurred a few times. This chain uses TRBV5-6 with TRBJ2-7; tentatively, D is TRBD1 or TRBD2 (5 bases each). Between the trimmed V and J ends, which lost 3 bases and 6 bases, there was a span of 7 bases. The CDR3 is made up of 11 amino acids. Germline CDR1 is SGHDT and CDR2 is YYEEEE. The CDR3 loop reads CASSWDAEQYF. The CDR3 bases are TGTGCCAGCAGCTGGGACGCCGAGCAGTACTTC.

This clonotype was counted between two and nine times. Here the CDR3 DNA reads TGCAGCGTGGCTAGCGGGGCGGGCGATGAGCAGTTCTTC. Translated: CSVASGAGDEQFF. The chain combines TRBV29-1 with TRBJ2-1; 9 bases match TRBD2. J lost 8 bases, V lost 6 bases, and 8 bases had no gene match. CDR1 and CDR2 from the germline V gene are SQVTM and ANQGSEA. The CDR3 sequence is 13 residues long.

This clonotype was picked up many times. The V and J genes are TRBV5-1 and TRBJ2-2; the match to TRBD1 covers 7 bases. The CDR3 is 14 residues long. In germline, CDR1 is SGHRS, CDR2 YFSETQ. J was trimmed by 3 bases and V by 2 bases; bases with no gene match: 1. The CDR3 DNA reads TGCGCCAGCAGCTTTACAGGGGACACCGGGGAGCTGTTTTTT. Translating gives CASSFTGDTGELFF.

This clonotype was picked up a small number of times. The chain is built from TRBV15 and TRBJ2-3, with D perhaps matching TRBD2 (6 bases). This CDR3 has 14 residues. V dropped 5 bases and J dropped 2 bases, with 11 bases sitting between them. The germline CDR1 and CDR2 sequences are LNHNV and YYDKDF (reference sequence). The CDR3 loop reads CATSPAGNTDTQYF. The CDR3 bases are TGTGCCACCAGCCCCGCGGGGAACACAGATACGCAGTATTTT.

This clonotype was detected a few times. This chain joins TRBV25-1 and TRBJ2-7; 7 bases are a match to TRBD2. The germline V gene has CDR1 MGHDK and CDR2 SYGVNS. The length of the CDR3 is 15 residues. After removal of 11 bases from V and 1 base from J, the junction contained 14 bases not matched to a gene. CDR3 coding DNA: TGTGCCGCGAAGGTGGGCGCCGGGGGGTCCTACGAGCAGTACTTC. Translating it yields CAAKVGAGGSYEQYF.

This clonotype has just a few counts. This chain uses TRBV11-2 with TRBJ1-1, with TRBD1 matching over 7 bases. CDR3 length: 14 residues. Per germline, CDR1 SGHAT and CDR2 FQNNGV. The ends lost 6 bases at V and 4 bases at J; junction bases unmatched: 8. The DNA of the CDR3 is TGTGCCAGCAGTCTACAGGGGTTTGGCACTGAAGCTTTCTTT. Protein product: CASSLQGFGTEAFF.

The rearrangement uses TRBV4-1 and TRBJ2-3; 9 bases map to TRBD2. The germline CDR1 and CDR2 sequences are MGHRA and YSYEKL. The CDR3 is made up of 17 amino acids. V lost 2 bases and J lost 1; bases outside the gene matches: 7. The CDR3 spells CASSQRRLAGRTDTQYF. DNA of the CDR3: TGCGCCAGCAGCCAAAGACGGCTAGCGGGGCGCACAGATACGCAGTATTTT.

The rearrangement joins TRBV7-2 to TRBJ1-1; maybe TRBD1 (5 bases). This CDR3 spans 12 amino acids. V lost 4 bases, J lost 8 bases, and 11 bases lay in between. From germline, CDR1 is SGHTA and CDR2 FQGNSA. CDR3 region: CASSWAGTEAFF. In nucleotides, the CDR3 is TGTGCCAGCAGCTGGGCAGGGACCGAAGCTTTCTTT.

The chain combines TRBV6-1 with TRBJ1-1, with D maybe TRBD1 (5 bases). V lost 6 bases and J 2 bases, leaving 13 bases between the germline ends. In germline, CDR1 is MNHNS, CDR2 SASEGT. The CDR3 contains 14 residues. CDR3 sequence reads: CASSKGTANTEAFF. CDR3 nucleotide sequence: TGTGCCAGCAGCAAAGGGACGGCAAACACTGAAGCTTTCTTT.

This clonotype was observed at least ten times. The chain has TRBV4-2 and TRBJ1-4, with D tentatively TRBD1 (6 bases). The CDR3 loop spans 13 amino acids. V lost 7 bases to trimming and J lost 8 bases, with 14 bases between them. Per the germline V gene, CDR1 is LGHNA and CDR2 is YNFKEQ. The CDR3 sequence is CASNRAGAEKLFF. The DNA for the CDR3 is TGTGCCAGCAACCGGGCGGGGGCCGAAAAACTGTTTTTT.

This clonotype was counted at least ten times. At one end the junction does not follow the germline gene, possibly because of a read error. The rearrangement joins TRBV7-8 to TRBJ2-1, with D hard to call. The germline CDR1 and CDR2 sequences are SGHVS and FQNEAQ. This CDR3 has 12 amino acids. The CDR3 DNA follows: TGTGCCAGCAGCTTATCCTTCAATGAGCAGTTCTTC. Its protein product is CASSLSFNEQFF.

The V gene is TRBV20-1, the J gene TRBJ2-7; 7 nucleotides line up with TRBD1. This CDR3 contains 13 residues. Germline-derived CDR1 and CDR2 are DFQATT and SNEGSKA (reference sequence). V shed 3 bases, J shed 1 base, and the junction held 3 bases outside the gene matches. CDR3 region: CSARVQGSYEQYF. The CDR3 bases are TGCAGTGCTAGGGTACAGGGGTCCTACGAGCAGTACTTC.

The table lists this clonotype with a few counts. The genes are TRBV12-3 or TRBV12-4 and TRBJ2-1; 14 bases map to TRBD2. The trim removed 3 bases at V and 9 bases at J, leaving 7 bases unmatched. The CDR3 runs to 16 residues. The CDR3 loop reads CASSFGTSGSLVEQFF. The CDR3 region has the DNA TGTGCCAGCAGTTTTGGGACTAGCGGGAGCTTGGTTGAGCAGTTCTTC.

This clonotype was seen more than once but under ten times. The chain combines TRBV20-1 with TRBJ2-1, with 8 bases matching TRBD2. CDR3 length: 13 residues. Unmatched junction bases numbered 6, after V lost 4 bases and J lost 7 bases. Germline V gives CDR1 DFQATT, CDR2 SNEGSKA (reference sequence). This chain's CDR3 is CSATSGGLNEQFF. CDR3 in DNA: TGCAGTGCTACTTCGGGAGGGTTAAATGAGCAGTTCTTC.

This clonotype has just a few counts. This sequence joins TRBV24-1 and TRBJ2-1, with TRBD2 matching 10 bases. Germline V gene data show CDR1 as KGHDR and CDR2 as SFDVKD. The CDR3 covers 14 residues. The J segment lost 8 bases and the V segment lost 6 bases, leaving 6 bases of the junction unmatched. CDR3 amino acids: CATSSLAGEDEQFF. In DNA form, the CDR3 reads TGTGCCACCAGTAGCCTAGCGGGAGAGGATGAGCAGTTCTTC.

The V call is TRBV5-1, the J call TRBJ2-2; 7 nucleotides match TRBD1. Germline-derived CDR1 and CDR2 are SGHRS and YFSETQ. The J segment lost 2 bases and the V segment lost 4 bases, leaving 8 bases of the junction unmatched. The length of the CDR3 is 16 residues. The chain's CDR3 is CASSRAGTDNTGELFF. Written as DNA, the CDR3 is TGCGCCAGCAGCAGGGCCGGGACAGATAACACCGGGGAGCTGTTTTTT. Complete variable domain (other parts from reference TRBV5-1 and TRBJ2-2): KAGVTQTPRYLIKTRGQQVTLSCSPISGHRSVSWYQQTPGQGLQFLFEYFSETQRNKGNFPGRFSGRQFSNSRSEMNVSTLELGDSALYLCASSRAGTDNTGELFFGEGSRLTVL.

This clonotype has just a few counts. This chain links TRBV6-2 or TRBV6-3 with TRBJ2-7; 9 bases are a match to TRBD1. J lost 5 bases, V lost 2 bases, and 7 bases had no gene match. This CDR3 has 15 residues. Per the germline V gene, CDR1 is MNHEY and CDR2 is SVGEGT. CDR3 protein: CASSYSRDRVDEQYF. CDR3 bases: TGTGCCAGCAGTTACAGCCGGGACAGGGTTGACGAGCAGTACTTC.

This sequence joins TRBV20-1 and TRBJ2-3, with D hard to call. Germline V gene sequence: CDR1 DFQATT, CDR2 SNEGSKA (reference sequence). V lost 6 bases to trimming and J lost 0 bases, with 10 bases between them. This CDR3 has 13 residues. This CDR3 reads CSATPFSTDTQYF. Written as DNA, the CDR3 is TGCAGTGCCACCCCCTTCAGCACAGATACGCAGTATTTT.

The sample holds a few counts of this clonotype. The rearrangement links TRBV5-6 to TRBJ2-7; 7 nucleotides line up with TRBD1. The length of the CDR3 is 13 residues. Germline V gene sequence: CDR1 SGHDT, CDR2 YYEEEE. Unmatched junction bases numbered 4, after V lost 7 bases and J lost 0 bases. The CDR3 protein is CASSWTGSYEQYF. CDR3 coding DNA: TGTGCCAGCTCGTGGACAGGCTCCTACGAGCAGTACTTC.

This clonotype was seen at least ten times. V is TRBV7-2 and J is TRBJ2-3; 11 nucleotides align to TRBD2. The V segment lost 2 bases and the J segment 3 bases; nucleotides outside the gene matches: 7. The CDR3 length is 17 residues. CDR1 SGHTA and CDR2 FQGNSA come from the germline V gene. CDR3 region: CASSLTSGSSVTDTQYF. The CDR3 nucleotides read TGTGCCAGCAGCTTAACTAGCGGGAGCTCAGTGACAGATACGCAGTATTTT.

The rearrangement links TRBV4-1 to TRBJ1-2; D uncertain. CDR1 is MGHRA and CDR2 is YSYEKL in the germline V gene. Trimming removed 2 bases at V and 8 bases at J, with 12 bases between. The CDR3 consists of 13 residues. The CDR3, as DNA: TGCGCCAGCAGCCAACGGGAAGGGAGAGGCTACACCTTC. Its translation is CASSQREGRGYTF.

This clonotype has a count of ten or more. The V call is TRBV3-1, the J call TRBJ1-1; possibly TRBD1 for D (5 bases). V was cut by 2 bases and J by 4 bases, with 17 bases left in between. Germline values: CDR1 LGHDT, CDR2 YNNKEL (reference sequence). This CDR3 has 16 residues. CDR3 amino acids: CASSQYKGWGITEAFF. CDR3 nucleotides: TGTGCCAGCAGCCAATACAAAGGATGGGGGATCACTGAAGCTTTCTTT.

The CDR3 DNA reads as TGCAGCGTTCGGACTAGCGGGAACTCCTACGAGCAGTACTTC. Its protein is CSVRTSGNSYEQYF. This chain links TRBV29-1 with TRBJ2-7; 12 bases are shared with TRBD2. CDR3 length: 14 amino acids. From germline, CDR1 is SQVTM and CDR2 ANQGSEA. J was trimmed by 0 bases and V by 5 bases; bases with no gene match: 2.

This clonotype has more than one count but fewer than ten. The chain employs TRBV12-3 or TRBV12-4 and TRBJ2-7; 10 bases map to TRBD1. The V segment lost 4 bases and the J segment 7 bases; nucleotides outside the gene matches: 7. This CDR3 has 14 residues. In DNA form, the CDR3 reads TGTGCCAGCAGTTCGGGGACAGGGGTAAGGGAGCAGTACTTC. Translating gives CASSSGTGVREQYF.

Only a few counts were recorded for this clonotype. V is TRBV29-1 and J is TRBJ2-6, with D uncertain. The CDR3 consists of 17 residues. The germline V gene encodes CDR1 SQVTM and CDR2 ANQGSEA. Trimming removed 1 base at V and 1 base at J, with 14 bases between. As DNA, the CDR3 is TGCAGCGTTGAAGGGGCGGCACTTACTTCTGGGGCCAACGTCCTGACTTTC. It is translated as CSVEGAALTSGANVLTF.

This clonotype showed up just a few times. V usage is TRBV4-3 and J usage is TRBJ1-2, with D perhaps TRBD1 (6 bases). V was shortened by 0 bases and J by 5 bases, with 7 bases between the two germline ends. The CDR3 spans 13 residues. In germline, CDR1 is LGHNA, CDR2 YSLEER. CDR3 coding DNA: TGCGCCAGCAGCCAAGAGGGGGCTTATGGCTACACCTTC. Protein product: CASSQEGAYGYTF.

This clonotype was seen ten or more times. The chain has TRBV10-3 and TRBJ1-5; D might be TRBD1 (5 bases). This CDR3 has 15 residues. V was cut by 8 bases and J by 4 bases, with 18 bases left in between. CDR1 and CDR2 from the germline V gene are ENHRY and SYGVKD. The DNA for the CDR3 is TGTGCCATCGGCCAGGGTCCCACCCTTAATCAGCCCCAGCATTTT. This sequence encodes CAIGQGPTLNQPQHF.